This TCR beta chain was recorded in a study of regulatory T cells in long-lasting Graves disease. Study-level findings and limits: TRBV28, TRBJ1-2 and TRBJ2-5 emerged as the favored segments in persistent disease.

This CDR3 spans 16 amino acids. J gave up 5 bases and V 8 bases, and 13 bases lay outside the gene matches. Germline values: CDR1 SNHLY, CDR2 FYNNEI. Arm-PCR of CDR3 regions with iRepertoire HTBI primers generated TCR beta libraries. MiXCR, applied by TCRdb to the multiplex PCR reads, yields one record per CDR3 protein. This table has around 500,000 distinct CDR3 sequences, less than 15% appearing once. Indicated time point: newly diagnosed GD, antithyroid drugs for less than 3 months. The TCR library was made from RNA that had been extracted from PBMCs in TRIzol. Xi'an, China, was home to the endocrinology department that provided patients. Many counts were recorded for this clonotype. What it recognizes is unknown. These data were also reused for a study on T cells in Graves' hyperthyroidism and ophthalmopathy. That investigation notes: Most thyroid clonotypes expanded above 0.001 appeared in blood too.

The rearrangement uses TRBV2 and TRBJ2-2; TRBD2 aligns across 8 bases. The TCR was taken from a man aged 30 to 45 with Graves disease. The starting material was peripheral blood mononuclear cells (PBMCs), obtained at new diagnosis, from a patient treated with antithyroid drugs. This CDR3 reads CASGPLVASGTGELFF. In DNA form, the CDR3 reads TGTGCCAGCGGCCCCCTTGTTGCTAGCGGGACCGGGGAGCTGTTTTTT. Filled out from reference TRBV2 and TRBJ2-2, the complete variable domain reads EPEVTQTPSHQVTQMGQEVILRCVPISNHLYFYWYRQILGQKVEFLVSFYNNEISEKSEIFDDQFSVERPDGSNFTLKIRSTKLEDSAMYFCASGPLVASGTGELFFGEGSRLTVL.